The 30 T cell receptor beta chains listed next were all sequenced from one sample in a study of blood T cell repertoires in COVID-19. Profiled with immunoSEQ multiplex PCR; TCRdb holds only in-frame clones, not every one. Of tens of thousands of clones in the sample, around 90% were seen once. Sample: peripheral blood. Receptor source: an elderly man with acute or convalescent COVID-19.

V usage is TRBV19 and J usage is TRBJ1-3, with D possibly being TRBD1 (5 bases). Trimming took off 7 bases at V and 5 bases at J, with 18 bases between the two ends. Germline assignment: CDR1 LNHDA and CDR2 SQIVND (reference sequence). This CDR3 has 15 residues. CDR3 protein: CASTSRQPFRNTIYF. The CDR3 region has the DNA TGTGCCAGTACCTCCAGACAGCCTTTCCGAAACACCATATATTTT.

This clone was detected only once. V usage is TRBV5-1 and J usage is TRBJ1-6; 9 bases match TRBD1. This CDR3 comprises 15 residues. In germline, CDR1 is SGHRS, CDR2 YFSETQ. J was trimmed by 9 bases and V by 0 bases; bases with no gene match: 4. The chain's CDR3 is CASSLAGTGSSPLHF. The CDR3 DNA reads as TGCGCCAGCAGCTTGGCCGGGACAGGGAGTTCACCCCTCCACTTT.

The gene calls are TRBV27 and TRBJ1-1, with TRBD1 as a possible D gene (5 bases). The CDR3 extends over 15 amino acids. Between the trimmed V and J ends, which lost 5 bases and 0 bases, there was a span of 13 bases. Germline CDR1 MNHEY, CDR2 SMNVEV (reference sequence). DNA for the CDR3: TGTGCCAGCAGTCCCTTCTTAGGGGTGAACACTGAAGCTTTCTTT. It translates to CASSPFLGVNTEAFF.

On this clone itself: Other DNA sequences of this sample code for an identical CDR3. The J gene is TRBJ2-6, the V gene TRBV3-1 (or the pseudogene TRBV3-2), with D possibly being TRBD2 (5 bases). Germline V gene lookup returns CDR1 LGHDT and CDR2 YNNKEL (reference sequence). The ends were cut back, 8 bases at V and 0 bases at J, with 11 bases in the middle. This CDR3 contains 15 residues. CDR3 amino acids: CASGRDRSGANVLTF. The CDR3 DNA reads TGTGCCAGCGGGAGAGACCGCTCTGGGGCCAACGTCCTGACTTTC.

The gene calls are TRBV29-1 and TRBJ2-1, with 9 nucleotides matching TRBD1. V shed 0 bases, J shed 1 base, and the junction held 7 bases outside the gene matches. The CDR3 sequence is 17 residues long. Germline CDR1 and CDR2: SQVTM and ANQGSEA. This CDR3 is CSVEDAIGQGSYNEQFF. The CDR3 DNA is TGCAGCGTTGAAGACGCTATTGGACAGGGGTCCTACAATGAGCAGTTCTTC.

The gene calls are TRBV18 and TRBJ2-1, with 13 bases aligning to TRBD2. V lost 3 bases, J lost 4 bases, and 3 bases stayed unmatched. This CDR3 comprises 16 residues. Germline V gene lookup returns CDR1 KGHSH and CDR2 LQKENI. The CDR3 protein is CASSPTSGGAYNEQFF. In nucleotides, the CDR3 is TGTGCCAGCTCACCCACTAGCGGGGGGGCATACAATGAGCAGTTCTTC.

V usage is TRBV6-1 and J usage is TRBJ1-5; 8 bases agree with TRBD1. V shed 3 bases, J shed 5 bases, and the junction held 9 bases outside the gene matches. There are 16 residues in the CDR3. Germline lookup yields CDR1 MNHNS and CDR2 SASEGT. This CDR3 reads CASSDPGQGVYQPQHF. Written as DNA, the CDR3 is TGTGCCAGCAGTGACCCCGGACAGGGTGTTTATCAGCCCCAGCATTTT.

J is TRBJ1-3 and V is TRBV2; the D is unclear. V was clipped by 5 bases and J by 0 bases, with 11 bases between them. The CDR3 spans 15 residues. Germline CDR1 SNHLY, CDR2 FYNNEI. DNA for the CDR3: TGTGCCAGCAGTCAATACATAAACTCTGGAAACACCATATATTTT. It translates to CASSQYINSGNTIYF.

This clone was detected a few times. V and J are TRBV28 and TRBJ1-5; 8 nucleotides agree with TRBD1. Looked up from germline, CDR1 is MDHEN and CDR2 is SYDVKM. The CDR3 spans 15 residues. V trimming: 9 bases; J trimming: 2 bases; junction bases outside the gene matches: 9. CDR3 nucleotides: TGTGCCAGTACCTCAGGGGGCGATGGCAATCAGCCCCAGCATTTT. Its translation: CASTSGGDGNQPQHF. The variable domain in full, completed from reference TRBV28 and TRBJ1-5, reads DVKVTQSSRYLVKRTGEKVFLECVQDMDHENMFWYRQDPGLGLRLIYFSYDVKMKEKGDIPEGYSVSREKKERFSLILESASTNQTSMYLCASTSGGDGNQPQHFGDGTRLSIL.

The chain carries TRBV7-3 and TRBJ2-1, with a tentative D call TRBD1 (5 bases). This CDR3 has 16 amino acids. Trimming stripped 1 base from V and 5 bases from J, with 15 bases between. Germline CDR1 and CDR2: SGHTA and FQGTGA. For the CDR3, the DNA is TGTGCCAGCAGCTTAATTTCCATTTCAGGGCACAATGAGCAGTTCTTC. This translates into CASSLISISGHNEQFF.

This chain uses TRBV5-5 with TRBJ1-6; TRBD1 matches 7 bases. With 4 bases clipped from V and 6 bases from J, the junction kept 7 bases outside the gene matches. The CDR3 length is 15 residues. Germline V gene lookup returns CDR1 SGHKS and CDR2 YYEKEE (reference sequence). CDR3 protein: CASSLRQGLNSPLHF. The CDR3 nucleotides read TGTGCCAGCAGCCTAAGACAGGGTCTTAATTCACCCCTCCACTTT.

CDR3 in amino acids: CASSLDSRYGYTF. For the CDR3, the DNA is TGTGCCAGCAGCTTGGACAGCCGCTATGGCTACACCTTC. This chain connects TRBV5-4 to TRBJ1-2, with D unresolved. Germline lookup yields CDR1 SGHNT and CDR2 YYREEE (reference sequence). Trimming cost V 0 bases and J 4 bases, with 7 bases left between them. This CDR3 spans 13 amino acids.

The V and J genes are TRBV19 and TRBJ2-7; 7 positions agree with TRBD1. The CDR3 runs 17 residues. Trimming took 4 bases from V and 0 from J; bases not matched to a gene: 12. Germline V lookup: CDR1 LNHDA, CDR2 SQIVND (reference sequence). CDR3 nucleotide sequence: TGTGCCAGTAGTACGTTAATGGGACAGATCAGCTCCTACGAGCAGTACTTC. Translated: CASSTLMGQISSYEQYF.

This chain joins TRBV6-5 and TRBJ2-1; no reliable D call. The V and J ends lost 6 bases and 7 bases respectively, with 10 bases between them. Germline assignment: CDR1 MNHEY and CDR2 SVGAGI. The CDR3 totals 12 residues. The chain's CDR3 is CASRNLGNEQFF. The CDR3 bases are TGTGCCAGCAGGAACCTCGGGAATGAGCAGTTCTTC.

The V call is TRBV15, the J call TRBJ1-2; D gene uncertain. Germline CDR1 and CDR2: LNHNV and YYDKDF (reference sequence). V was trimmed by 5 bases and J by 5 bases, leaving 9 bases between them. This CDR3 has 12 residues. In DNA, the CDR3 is TGTGCCACCAGCCGCCTCGGGTATGGCTACACCTTC. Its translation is CATSRLGYGYTF.

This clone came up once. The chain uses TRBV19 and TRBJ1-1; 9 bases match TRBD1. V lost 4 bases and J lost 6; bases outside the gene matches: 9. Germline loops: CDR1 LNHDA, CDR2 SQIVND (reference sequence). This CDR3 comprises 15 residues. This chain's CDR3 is CASSKWTGATPEAFF. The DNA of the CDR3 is TGTGCCAGTAGTAAATGGACAGGGGCTACTCCTGAAGCTTTCTTT.

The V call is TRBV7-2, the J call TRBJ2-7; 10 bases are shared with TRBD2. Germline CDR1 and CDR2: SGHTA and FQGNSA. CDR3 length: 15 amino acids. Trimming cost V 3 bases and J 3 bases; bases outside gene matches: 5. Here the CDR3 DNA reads TGTGCCAGCAGCTTTGGGACTAGCGTCAACTACGAGCAGTACTTC. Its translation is CASSFGTSVNYEQYF. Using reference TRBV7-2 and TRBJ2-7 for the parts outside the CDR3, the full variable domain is GAGVSQSPSNKVTEKGKDVELRCDPISGHTALYWYRQSLGQGLEFLIYFQGNSAPDKSGLPSDRFSAERTGGSVSTLTIQRTQQEDSAVYLCASSFGTSVNYEQYFGPGTRLTVT.

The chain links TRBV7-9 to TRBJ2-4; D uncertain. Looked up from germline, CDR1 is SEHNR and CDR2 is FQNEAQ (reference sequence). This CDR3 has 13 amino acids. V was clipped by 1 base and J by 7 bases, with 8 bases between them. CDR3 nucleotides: TGTGCCAGCAGCTTAGTGGCCGGGAACATTCAGTACTTC. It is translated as CASSLVAGNIQYF.

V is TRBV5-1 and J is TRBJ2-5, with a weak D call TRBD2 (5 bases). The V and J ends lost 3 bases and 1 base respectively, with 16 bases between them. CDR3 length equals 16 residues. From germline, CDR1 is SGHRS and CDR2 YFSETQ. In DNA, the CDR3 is TGCGCCAGCAGCTCCCGCGTGGTAGCGAGCCAAGAGACCCAGTACTTC. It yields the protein CASSSRVVASQETQYF.

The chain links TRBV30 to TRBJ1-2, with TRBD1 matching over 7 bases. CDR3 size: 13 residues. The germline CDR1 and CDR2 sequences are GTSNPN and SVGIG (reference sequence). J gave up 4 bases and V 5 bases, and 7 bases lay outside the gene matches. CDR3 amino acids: CAWETGVSYGYTF. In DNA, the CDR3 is TGTGCCTGGGAAACAGGGGTGTCCTATGGCTACACCTTC.

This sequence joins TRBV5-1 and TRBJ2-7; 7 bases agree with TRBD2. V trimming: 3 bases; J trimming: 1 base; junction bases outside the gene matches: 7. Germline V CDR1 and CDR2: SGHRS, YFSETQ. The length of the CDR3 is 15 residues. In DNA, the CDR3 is TGCGCCAGCAGCTCCTTGGGGAGGGGATCCTACGAGCAGTACTTC. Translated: CASSSLGRGSYEQYF.

As DNA, the CDR3 is TGTGCCACCTCGGGACAGGGATCAGATACGCAGTATTTT. Residues: CATSGQGSDTQYF. The rearrangement links TRBV6-4 to TRBJ2-3; 9 bases agree with TRBD1. Unmatched junction bases numbered 6, after V lost 10 bases and J lost 4 bases. Germline V gene sequence: CDR1 MRHNA, CDR2 SNTAGT. This CDR3 has 13 residues.

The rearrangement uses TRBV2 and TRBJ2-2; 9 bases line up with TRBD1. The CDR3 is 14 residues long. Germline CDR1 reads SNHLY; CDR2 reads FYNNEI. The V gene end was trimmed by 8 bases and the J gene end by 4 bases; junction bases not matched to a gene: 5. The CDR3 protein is CASGKDRGTGELFF. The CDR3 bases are TGTGCCAGCGGGAAGGACAGGGGCACCGGGGAGCTGTTTTTT.

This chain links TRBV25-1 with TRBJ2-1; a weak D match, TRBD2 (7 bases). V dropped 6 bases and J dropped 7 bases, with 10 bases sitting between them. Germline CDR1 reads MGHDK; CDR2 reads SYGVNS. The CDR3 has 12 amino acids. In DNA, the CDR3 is TGTGCCAGCAGGGAGGGGGGGAATGAGCAGTTCTTC. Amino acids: CASREGGNEQFF.

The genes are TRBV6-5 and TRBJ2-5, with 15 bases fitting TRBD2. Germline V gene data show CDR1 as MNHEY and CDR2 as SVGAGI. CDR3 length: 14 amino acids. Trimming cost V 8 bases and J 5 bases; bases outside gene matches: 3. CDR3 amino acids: CASSGTSGGETQYF. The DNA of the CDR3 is TGTGCCAGCTCCGGGACTAGCGGGGGGGAGACCCAGTACTTC.

The chain's CDR3 is CAWSVGQDGYTF. The CDR3 bases are TGTGCCTGGAGTGTAGGACAGGATGGCTACACCTTC. This sequence joins TRBV30 and TRBJ1-2, with 7 bases lining up with TRBD1. This CDR3 is 12 amino acids long. Trimming cost V 0 bases and J 6 bases; bases outside gene matches: 1. Germline lookup yields CDR1 GTSNPN and CDR2 SVGIG (reference sequence).

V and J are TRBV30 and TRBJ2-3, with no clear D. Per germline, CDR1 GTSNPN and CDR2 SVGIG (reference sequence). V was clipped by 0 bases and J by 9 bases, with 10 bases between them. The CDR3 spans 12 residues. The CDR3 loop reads CAWSVLSGTQYF. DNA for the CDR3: TGTGCCTGGAGTGTACTATCCGGCACGCAGTATTTT.

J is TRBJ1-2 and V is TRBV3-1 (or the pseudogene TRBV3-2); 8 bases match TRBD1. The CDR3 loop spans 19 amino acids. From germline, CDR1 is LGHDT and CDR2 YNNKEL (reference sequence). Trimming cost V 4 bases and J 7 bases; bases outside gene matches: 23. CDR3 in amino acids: CASSRGTGDWGRTDGGYTF. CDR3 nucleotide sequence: TGTGCCAGCAGCCGTGGGACAGGCGATTGGGGAAGGACGGATGGTGGCTACACCTTC.

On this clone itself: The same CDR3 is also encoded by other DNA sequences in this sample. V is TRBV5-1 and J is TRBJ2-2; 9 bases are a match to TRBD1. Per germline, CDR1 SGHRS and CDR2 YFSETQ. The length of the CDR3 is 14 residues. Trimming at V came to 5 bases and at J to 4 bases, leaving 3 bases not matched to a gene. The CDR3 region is CASSLDRGTGELFF. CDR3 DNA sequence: TGCGCCAGCAGTCTGGACAGGGGCACCGGGGAGCTGTTTTTT.

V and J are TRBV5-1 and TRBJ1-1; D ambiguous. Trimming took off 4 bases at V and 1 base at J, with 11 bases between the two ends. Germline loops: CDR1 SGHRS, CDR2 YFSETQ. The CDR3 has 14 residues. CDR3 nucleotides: TGCGCCAGCAGCACCGGTCCTAGGAACACTGAAGCTTTCTTT. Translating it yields CASSTGPRNTEAFF.